This T cell receptor (beta chain) was captured in a study of blood T cell repertoires in COVID-19. This CDR3 is 14 amino acids long. The germline CDR1 and CDR2 sequences are MNHEY and SVGAGI. The V segment lost 8 bases and the J segment 3 bases; nucleotides outside the gene matches: 10. Per the original methods: Estimated nucleated cell counts came from reference gene primer amplification. Profiled with immunoSEQ multiplex PCR; TCRdb holds only in-frame clones, not every one. The V and J calls and the clone size are those of that table, but D and trimming were determined from the DNA. The sample includes 120,000 or so clones, about 89% of them seen just once.

Source material: peripheral blood. The clonotype originates from a woman in her 70s with acute or convalescent COVID-19. The chain links TRBV6-5 to TRBJ2-7, with 7 bases aligning to TRBD1. The CDR3 loop reads CASLFRTGGYEQYF. The CDR3 bases are TGTGCCAGCCTTTTCAGGACAGGAGGCTACGAGCAGTACTTC.